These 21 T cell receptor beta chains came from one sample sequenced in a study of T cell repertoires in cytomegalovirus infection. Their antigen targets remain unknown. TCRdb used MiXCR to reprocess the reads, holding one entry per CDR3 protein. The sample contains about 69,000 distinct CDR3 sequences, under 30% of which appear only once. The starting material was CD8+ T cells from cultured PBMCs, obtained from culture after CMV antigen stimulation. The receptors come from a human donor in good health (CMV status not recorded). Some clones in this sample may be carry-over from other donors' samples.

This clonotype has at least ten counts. CDR3 sequence (DNA): TGTGCCAGCAGCTTTCGAGGAGTGAACTATGGCTACACCTTC. The encoded protein is CASSFRGVNYGYTF. The chain uses TRBV11-2 and TRBJ1-2; D unclear. V shed 3 bases and J shed 2 bases, with 10 bases lying between them. The CDR3 covers 14 residues. Germline CDR1 and CDR2: SGHAT and FQNNGV.

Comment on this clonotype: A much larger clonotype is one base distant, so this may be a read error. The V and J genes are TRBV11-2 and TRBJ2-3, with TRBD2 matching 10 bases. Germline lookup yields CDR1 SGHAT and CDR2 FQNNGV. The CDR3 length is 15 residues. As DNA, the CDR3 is TGTACCAGCAGCCCAAGCGGGAGGGCCCGAGATACGCAGTATTTT. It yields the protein CTSSPSGRARDTQYF.

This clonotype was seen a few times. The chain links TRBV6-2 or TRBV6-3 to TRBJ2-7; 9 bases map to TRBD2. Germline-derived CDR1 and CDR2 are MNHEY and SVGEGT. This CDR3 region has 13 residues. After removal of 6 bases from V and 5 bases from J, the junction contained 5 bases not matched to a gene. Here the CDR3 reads CASSGLAYHEQYF. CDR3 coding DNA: TGTGCCAGCAGCGGACTAGCGTACCACGAGCAGTACTTC.

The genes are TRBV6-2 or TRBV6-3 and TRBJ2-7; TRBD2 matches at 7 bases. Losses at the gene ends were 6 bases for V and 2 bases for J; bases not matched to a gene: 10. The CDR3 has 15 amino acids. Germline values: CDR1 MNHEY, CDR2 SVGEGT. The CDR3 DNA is TGTGCCAGCAGCTCCTGGCGCGGGGGAACCTACGAGCAGTACTTC. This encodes CASSSWRGGTYEQYF.

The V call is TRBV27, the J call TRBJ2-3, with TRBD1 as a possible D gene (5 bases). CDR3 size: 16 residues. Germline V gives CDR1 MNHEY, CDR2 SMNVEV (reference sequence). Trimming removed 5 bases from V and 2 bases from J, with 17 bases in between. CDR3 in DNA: TGTGCCAGCAGTCCTATGGGGCTATTTCTCACAGATACGCAGTATTTT. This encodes CASSPMGLFLTDTQYF.

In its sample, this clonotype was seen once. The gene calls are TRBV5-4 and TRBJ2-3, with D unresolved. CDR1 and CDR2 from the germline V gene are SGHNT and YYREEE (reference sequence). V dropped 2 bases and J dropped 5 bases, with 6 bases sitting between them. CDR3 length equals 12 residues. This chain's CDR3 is CASSFPGDTQYF. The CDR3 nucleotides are TGTGCCAGCAGCTTCCCTGGAGATACGCAGTATTTT.

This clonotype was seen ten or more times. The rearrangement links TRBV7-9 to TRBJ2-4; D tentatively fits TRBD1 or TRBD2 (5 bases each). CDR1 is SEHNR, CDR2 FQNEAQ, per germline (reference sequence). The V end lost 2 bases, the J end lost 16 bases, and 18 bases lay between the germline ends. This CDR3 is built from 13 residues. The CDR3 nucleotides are TGTGCCAGCAGCTTAACTCTGGGGGACCGTACCTACTTC. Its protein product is CASSLTLGDRTYF.

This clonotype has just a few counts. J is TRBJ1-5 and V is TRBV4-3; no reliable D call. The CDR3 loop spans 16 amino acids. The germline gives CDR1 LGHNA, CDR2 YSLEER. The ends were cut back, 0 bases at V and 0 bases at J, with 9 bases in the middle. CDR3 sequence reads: CASSQDTGPSNQPQHF. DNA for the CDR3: TGCGCCAGCAGCCAAGACACCGGCCCTAGCAATCAGCCCCAGCATTTT.

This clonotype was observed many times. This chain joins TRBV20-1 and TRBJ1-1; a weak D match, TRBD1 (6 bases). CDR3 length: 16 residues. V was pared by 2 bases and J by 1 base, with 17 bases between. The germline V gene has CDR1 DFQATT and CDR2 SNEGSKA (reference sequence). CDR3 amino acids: CSARNARGLGNTEAFF. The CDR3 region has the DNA TGCAGTGCTAGAAACGCCAGGGGCCTGGGGAACACTGAAGCTTTCTTT.

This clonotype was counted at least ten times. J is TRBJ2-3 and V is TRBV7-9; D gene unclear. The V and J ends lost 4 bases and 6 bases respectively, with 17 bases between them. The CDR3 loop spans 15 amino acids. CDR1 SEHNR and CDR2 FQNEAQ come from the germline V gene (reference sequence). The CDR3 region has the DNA TGTGCCAGCAGCTCCCCGGCCGAGGAAGGGGATACGCAGTATTTT. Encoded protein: CASSSPAEEGDTQYF.

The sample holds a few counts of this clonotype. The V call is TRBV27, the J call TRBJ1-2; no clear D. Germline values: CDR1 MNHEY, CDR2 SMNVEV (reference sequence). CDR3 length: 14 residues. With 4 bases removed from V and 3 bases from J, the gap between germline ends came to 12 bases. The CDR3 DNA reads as TGTGCCAGCAGTTCTCGCGGGATAGACTATGGCTACACCTTC. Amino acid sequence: CASSSRGIDYGYTF.

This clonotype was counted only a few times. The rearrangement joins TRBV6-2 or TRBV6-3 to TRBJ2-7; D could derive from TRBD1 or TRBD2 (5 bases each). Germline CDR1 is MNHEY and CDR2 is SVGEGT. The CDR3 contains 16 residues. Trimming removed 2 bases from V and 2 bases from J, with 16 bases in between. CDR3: CASSYVGTGPTYEQYF. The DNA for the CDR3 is TGTGCCAGCAGTTACGTGGGGACGGGCCCGACCTACGAGCAGTACTTC.

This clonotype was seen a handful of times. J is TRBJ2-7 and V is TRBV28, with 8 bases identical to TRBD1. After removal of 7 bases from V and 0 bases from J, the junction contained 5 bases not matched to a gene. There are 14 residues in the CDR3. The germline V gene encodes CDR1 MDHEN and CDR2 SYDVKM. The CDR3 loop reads CASNYRGSSYEQYF. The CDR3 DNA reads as TGTGCCAGCAATTACAGGGGGAGCTCCTACGAGCAGTACTTC.

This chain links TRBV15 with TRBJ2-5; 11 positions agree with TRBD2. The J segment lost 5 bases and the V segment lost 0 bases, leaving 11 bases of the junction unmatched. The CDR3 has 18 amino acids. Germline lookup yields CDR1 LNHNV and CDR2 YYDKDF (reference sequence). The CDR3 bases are TGTGCCACCAGCAGAGACGAGGTAGCGGGGGGGATTTCGGAGACCCAGTACTTC. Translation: CATSRDEVAGGISETQYF.

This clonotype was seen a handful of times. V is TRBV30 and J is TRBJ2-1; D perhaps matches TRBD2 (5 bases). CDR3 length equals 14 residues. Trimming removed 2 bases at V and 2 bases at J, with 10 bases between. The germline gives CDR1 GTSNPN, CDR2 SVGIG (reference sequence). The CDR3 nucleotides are TGTGCCTGGAGTCCGGTAGCGACCTACAATGAGCAGTTCTTC. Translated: CAWSPVATYNEQFF.

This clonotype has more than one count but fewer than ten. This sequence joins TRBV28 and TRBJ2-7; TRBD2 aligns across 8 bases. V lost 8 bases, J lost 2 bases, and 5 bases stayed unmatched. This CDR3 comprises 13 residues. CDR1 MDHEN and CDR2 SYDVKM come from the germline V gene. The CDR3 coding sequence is TGTGCCAGCGGTAGTAGCGGGACCTACGAGCAGTACTTC. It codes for CASGSSGTYEQYF.

CDR3 protein: CATSDPGEKLFF. Here the CDR3 DNA reads TGTGCCACCAGTGATCCGGGGGAAAAACTGTTTTTT. The chain carries TRBV24-1 and TRBJ1-4; the D is unclear. Per the germline V gene, CDR1 is KGHDR and CDR2 is SFDVKD. CDR3 length equals 12 residues. Deletions cut 3 bases from V and 8 bases from J, with 6 bases between.

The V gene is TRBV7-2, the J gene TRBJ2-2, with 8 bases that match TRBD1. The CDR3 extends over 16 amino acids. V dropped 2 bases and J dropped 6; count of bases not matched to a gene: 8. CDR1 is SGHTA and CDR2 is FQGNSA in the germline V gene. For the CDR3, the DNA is TGTGCCAGCAGCTTACGGACAGGGATTACCCCCGGGGAGCTGTTTTTT. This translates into CASSLRTGITPGELFF.

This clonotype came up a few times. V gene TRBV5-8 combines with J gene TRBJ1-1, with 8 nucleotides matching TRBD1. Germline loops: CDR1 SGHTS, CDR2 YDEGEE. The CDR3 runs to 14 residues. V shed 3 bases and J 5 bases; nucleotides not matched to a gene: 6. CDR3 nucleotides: TGTGCCAGCAGCTGGACAGGGAGGGGTACTGAAGCTTTCTTT. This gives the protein CASSWTGRGTEAFF.

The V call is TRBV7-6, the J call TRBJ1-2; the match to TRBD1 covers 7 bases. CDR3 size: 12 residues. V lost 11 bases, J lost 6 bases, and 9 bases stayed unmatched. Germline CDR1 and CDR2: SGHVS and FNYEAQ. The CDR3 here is CASRGGEDGYTF. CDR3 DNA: TGTGCCTCTAGAGGGGGCGAGGATGGCTACACCTTC. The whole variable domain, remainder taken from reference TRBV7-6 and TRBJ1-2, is GAGVSQSPRYKVTKRGQDVALRCDPISGHVSLYWYRQALGQGPEFLTYFNYEAQQDKSGLPNDRFSAERPEGSISTLTIQRTEQRDSAMYRCASRGGEDGYTFGSGTRLTVV.

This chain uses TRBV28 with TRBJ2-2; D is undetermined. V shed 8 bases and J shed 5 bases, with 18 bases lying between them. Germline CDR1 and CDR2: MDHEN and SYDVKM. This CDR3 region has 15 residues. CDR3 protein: CASEPDPRVTGELFF. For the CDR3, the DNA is TGTGCCAGCGAGCCAGATCCAAGGGTTACCGGGGAGCTGTTTTTT.